The 23 T cell receptor beta chains below all came from one sample that was sequenced in a study of response to subunit inactivated influenza vaccine (dated by TCRdb to the late 2010s). The receptor library was made with RT-PCR. TCRdb names Illumina HiSeq 2500 as the instrument used. The public reads were quality trimmed at Q25 with fastp and then assembled into clones with MiXCR by TCRdb, keeping productive beta chains. Rows are unified per CDR3 protein, each entry keeping the most common DNA and genes. This sample comprises about 520,000 distinct CDR3 sequences, less than 30% of them detected only once. Around 1.8% of the sample belongs to the ten largest clones. The sample was CD4+ T cells sorted from PBMCs, taken roughly 5 days after vaccination. These receptors were obtained from a middle-aged man who received an inactivated influenza vaccine. Donor details come from another sample of the same person, matched by shared clones.

This clonotype showed up just a few times. The V gene is TRBV5-1, the J gene TRBJ2-7, with 11 bases matching TRBD2. This CDR3 region has 17 residues. Germline CDR1 SGHRS, CDR2 YFSETQ. Trimming took 6 bases from V and 4 from J; bases not matched to a gene: 15. The DNA of the CDR3 is TGCGCCAGCACCCACACTAGCGGGGGAACGTCAGTTTACGAGCAGTACTTC. This codes for CASTHTSGGTSVYEQYF.

The chain combines TRBV4-1 with TRBJ2-5; D is unclear. The ends were cut back, 1 base at V and 2 bases at J, with 14 bases in the middle. The CDR3 loop spans 16 amino acids. Germline CDR1 and CDR2: MGHRA and YSYEKL. As DNA, the CDR3 is TGCGCCAGCAGCCAAGCCCTCTCTGACTTTCAAGAGACCCAGTACTTC. Translating gives CASSQALSDFQETQYF.

This clonotype was observed a few times. The rearrangement links TRBV7-2 to TRBJ2-7; D unclear. Germline CDR1 and CDR2: SGHTA and FQGNSA. The V and J ends lost 1 base and 2 bases respectively, with 12 bases between them. The CDR3 is 15 amino acids. Here the CDR3 reads CASSLVALLPYEQYF. The CDR3 region has the DNA TGTGCCAGCAGCTTAGTAGCTCTCCTCCCCTACGAGCAGTACTTC. The variable domain in full, with the rest retrieved from reference TRBV7-2 and TRBJ2-7, is GAGVSQSPSNKVTEKGKDVELRCDPISGHTALYWYRQSLGQGLEFLIYFQGNSAPDKSGLPSDRFSAERTGGSVSTLTIQRTQQEDSAVYLCASSLVALLPYEQYFGPGTRLTVT.

This chain joins TRBV29-1 and TRBJ2-2; 10 nucleotides match TRBD2. V trimming: 7 bases; J trimming: 2 bases; junction bases outside the gene matches: 4. In germline, CDR1 is SQVTM, CDR2 ANQGSEA. The CDR3 spans 14 residues. The CDR3 DNA reads as TGCAGCGCGAGACTAGCGGGTAACACCGGGGAGCTGTTTTTT. It encodes CSARLAGNTGELFF.

The CDR3 loop is CASSRWTGQQETQYF. CDR3 DNA: TGCGCCAGCTCCCGATGGACAGGACAGCAAGAGACCCAGTACTTC. This chain connects TRBV10-1 to TRBJ2-5; 7 nucleotides line up with TRBD1. The CDR3 has 15 amino acids. V lost 8 bases, J lost 2 bases, and 11 bases stayed unmatched. Germline V CDR1 and CDR2: WNHNN, SYGVQD (reference sequence).

In this sample, this clonotype turned up many times. The chain carries TRBV6-2 or TRBV6-3 and TRBJ1-1, with a weak D call TRBD1 (5 bases). The CDR3 length is 19 residues. From germline, CDR1 is MNHEY and CDR2 SVGEGT. V was clipped by 0 bases and J by 0 bases, with 20 bases between them. CDR3 loop: CASSYSTGLRDGMNTEAFF. The CDR3 nucleotides are TGTGCCAGCAGTTACTCGACGGGACTCCGGGACGGCATGAACACTGAAGCTTTCTTT.

CDR3: CASSGSGGRSTDTQYF. CDR3 nucleotide sequence: TGTGCCAGCAGCGGCAGCGGGGGGCGGAGCACAGATACGCAGTATTTT. The chain employs TRBV5-6 and TRBJ2-3, with 9 bases matching TRBD2. Looked up from germline, CDR1 is SGHDT and CDR2 is YYEEEE. This CDR3 has 16 amino acids. J was trimmed by 0 bases and V by 4 bases; bases with no gene match: 6.

The chain carries TRBV25-1 and TRBJ2-7; D is ambiguous. In germline, CDR1 is MGHDK, CDR2 SYGVNS. V lost 2 bases to trimming and J lost 1 base, with 3 bases between them. This CDR3 is 12 amino acids long. The CDR3 sequence is CASSEGSYEQYF. CDR3 nucleotides: TGTGCCAGCAGTGAAGGTTCCTACGAGCAGTACTTC.

The V gene is TRBV5-1, the J gene TRBJ2-7; the D gene could be TRBD1 or TRBD2 (5 bases each). The germline V gene has CDR1 SGHRS and CDR2 YFSETQ. V was clipped by 3 bases and J by 2 bases, with 15 bases between them. The CDR3 loop spans 15 amino acids. The CDR3 sequence is CASSSSGTWTYEQYF. The CDR3 region has the DNA TGCGCCAGCAGCTCCTCCGGGACGTGGACCTACGAGCAGTACTTC.

This clonotype occurred a few times. The V call is TRBV11-2, the J call TRBJ2-5, with TRBD2 matching over 8 bases. This CDR3 spans 16 amino acids. V lost 5 bases to trimming and J lost 5 bases; unmatched junction nucleotides: 13. Germline assignment: CDR1 SGHAT and CDR2 FQNNGV. CDR3 DNA sequence: TGTGCCAGCAGCCACGTCCGGGAGGGAGTGCAGGAGACCCAGTACTTC. This sequence encodes CASSHVREGVQETQYF.

This clonotype was seen just once. The rearrangement joins TRBV28 to TRBJ1-6, with TRBD1 identical over 9 bases. The germline CDR1 and CDR2 sequences are MDHEN and SYDVKM. Germline trimming cut 5 bases from V and 14 bases from J; bases unmatched to any gene: 13. This CDR3 region has 15 residues. CDR3 bases: TGTGCCAGCAGTCTAGCGGGACAGGGCCTTTTGACCCTCCACTTT. It is translated as CASSLAGQGLLTLHF.

The chain uses TRBV19 and TRBJ2-1; the D is unclear. Trimming cost V 3 bases and J 10 bases, with 10 bases left between them. Germline assignment: CDR1 LNHDA and CDR2 SQIVND (reference sequence). The CDR3 totals 12 residues. As DNA, the CDR3 is TGTGCCAGTAGTATGGGTACGCTAGAGCAGTTCTTC. Protein: CASSMGTLEQFF.

The V call is TRBV6-5, the J call TRBJ1-4; D gene unclear. Germline V gene lookup returns CDR1 MNHEY and CDR2 SVGAGI. The CDR3 spans 16 residues. V was cut by 0 bases and J by 4 bases, with 12 bases left in between. The CDR3 nucleotides are TGTGCCAGCAGTTACTCCTGGCCCTCCCGTAATGAAAAACTGTTTTTT. Translated, it gives CASSYSWPSRNEKLFF.

This clonotype has a handful of counts. V usage is TRBV7-9 and J usage is TRBJ2-3, with D perhaps matching TRBD2 (6 bases). With 6 bases removed from V and 3 bases from J, the gap between germline ends came to 16 bases. The CDR3 extends over 15 amino acids. Germline loops: CDR1 SEHNR, CDR2 FQNEAQ (reference sequence). This CDR3 is CASRPRLDRTDTQYF. In DNA, the CDR3 is TGTGCCAGCAGACCGAGACTAGACCGGACAGATACGCAGTATTTT.

The chain has TRBV12-3 or TRBV12-4 and TRBJ2-7; 9 bases are shared with TRBD1. The trim removed 4 bases at V and 7 bases at J, leaving 11 bases unmatched. The length of the CDR3 is 15 residues. CDR3 in DNA: TGTGCCAGCAGTTCATGGGACAGGGCGATCATGGAGCAGTACTTC. Translated, it gives CASSSWDRAIMEQYF.

The chain carries TRBV18 and TRBJ2-7; no firm D call. The CDR3 consists of 14 residues. V lost 3 bases to trimming and J lost 0 bases, with 9 bases between them. Germline CDR1 reads KGHSH; CDR2 reads LQKENI. The CDR3 coding sequence is TGTGCCAGCTCACCCGAGCAAGTCTCCTACGAGCAGTACTTC. Amino acid sequence: CASSPEQVSYEQYF.

In nucleotides, the CDR3 is TGCAGCGCCGGGGGCGGGAGGTCCTACGAGCAGTACTTC. Translating gives CSAGGGRSYEQYF. The chain carries TRBV29-1 and TRBJ2-7, with 8 bases lining up with TRBD2. After removal of 7 bases from V and 1 base from J, the junction contained 6 bases not matched to a gene. The CDR3 has 13 residues. CDR1 and CDR2 (germline): SQVTM, ANQGSEA.

The genes are TRBV28 and TRBJ2-7, with 7 bases identical to TRBD2. Germline CDR1 and CDR2: MDHEN and SYDVKM. With 7 bases clipped from V and 0 bases from J, the junction kept 9 bases outside the gene matches. The CDR3 consists of 15 residues. The CDR3 sequence is CASNRPGTTSYEQYF. CDR3 bases: TGTGCCAGCAACCGGCCCGGGACTACCTCCTACGAGCAGTACTTC.

Only one count was recorded for this clonotype. This chain joins TRBV9 and TRBJ2-7, with D maybe TRBD2 (6 bases). The CDR3 runs 15 residues. Germline CDR1 SGDLS, CDR2 YYNGEE. Trimming stripped 0 bases from V and 0 bases from J, with 10 bases between. The CDR3 DNA reads as TGTGCCAGCAGCGTAGGGTCGGGGGTCTCCTACGAGCAGTACTTC. Translating it yields CASSVGSGVSYEQYF.

The rearrangement uses TRBV20-1 and TRBJ2-3; TRBD2 matches at 9 bases. Unmatched junction bases numbered 13, after V lost 3 bases and J lost 6 bases. This CDR3 region has 16 residues. Per the germline V gene, CDR1 is DFQATT and CDR2 is SNEGSKA (reference sequence). The CDR3 spells CSASARLAGLSDTQYF. CDR3 DNA: TGCAGTGCTAGTGCCAGGCTAGCGGGATTATCGGATACGCAGTATTTT.

The chain has TRBV12-3 or TRBV12-4 and TRBJ2-3, with a tentative D call TRBD2 (6 bases). CDR3 length: 12 amino acids. Trimming left V 2 bases short and J 9 bases short, with 9 bases between. Here the CDR3 reads CASSLNGGTQYF. The CDR3 nucleotides are TGTGCCAGCAGTTTAAACGGGGGAACGCAGTATTTT.

The chain links TRBV20-1 to TRBJ2-7, with 10 nucleotides matching TRBD1. V gave up 6 bases and J gave up 6 bases; unmatched junction bases: 11. The CDR3 is 14 residues long. The germline V gene has CDR1 DFQATT and CDR2 SNEGSKA (reference sequence). In nucleotides, the CDR3 is TGCAGTGCGAGGGACAGGGGCTTGGTTGGCGAGCAGTACTTC. Encoded protein: CSARDRGLVGEQYF.

This clonotype was seen a few times. The J gene is TRBJ1-5, the V gene TRBV7-8; tentative D call: TRBD1 (5 bases). The CDR3 loop spans 12 amino acids. Germline CDR1 SGHVS, CDR2 FQNEAQ. Trimming removed 5 bases from V and 9 bases from J, with 11 bases in between. The CDR3 nucleotides read TGTGCCAGCAGCCTACCCGGGGCGCCCCAGCATTTT. Translated, it gives CASSLPGAPQHF.